This entry features one T cell receptor beta chain sequence. What it binds is unknown. Germline lookup yields CDR1 LGHNA and CDR2 YSLEER. CDR3 length: 15 amino acids. V dropped 1 base and J dropped 3 bases, with 12 bases sitting between them. Measured with immunoSEQ multiplex PCR; TCRdb has only the in-frame clones, and not every one. There are about 100,000 clones in the sample; approximately 87% occur only once, and approximately 16% lies in the top ten. The sample belongs to a study of T cell responses to AZD1222 COVID-19 vaccine. Overall study results and limits: At study baseline, merely several AZD1222 recipients were seropositive. Per reports, nearly half of all spike-specific TCRs target regions that are unmutated in variants. Increases in Spike-specific TCR breadth and depth were seen after two AZD1222 doses.

V is TRBV4-3 and J is TRBJ1-2; no firm D call. The sequenced sample was peripheral blood, obtained on day 0 of AZD1222 vaccination. The sequence was obtained from an adult in good health. The CDR3 region is CASSQVPGTDYGYTF. CDR3 DNA sequence: TGCGCCAGCAGCCAAGTCCCGGGAACAGACTATGGCTACACCTTC.